This record covers a single T cell receptor beta chain. There are many counts of this clonotype. What antigen it recognizes has not been identified. Base qualities are not recorded, but no much larger clone differs from it by a single base. This record belongs to a study of identical twins listed by TCRdb under 2016. Regarding the research as a whole: TCR alpha and beta repertoires from monozygotic twins, unrelated adults of various ages and cord blood were deep-sequenced to test whether fetal clonotypes persist. To rule out contamination, replicate twin experiments were performed at different times with different library preparation protocols. Summary of the overall study and its limitations: Out-of-frame TCR alpha sharing in monozygotic twins was systematically underestimated by recombination models, whereas sharing between unrelated individuals was in agreement with the recombination models. Compared with coincidental sharing between unrelated individuals, out-of-frame TCR alpha sequences shared between twins had an excess of sequences with low generation probability. Abundant cord blood beta clonotypes carried fewer insertions; young adult naive repertoires showed a weaker similar trend, while memory repertoires showed none. Because the same donors could not be followed over many years, conclusions were based on cross-sectional statistical analysis. Zero-insertion analyses could be partly confounded by invariant T cells such as MAIT and iNKT, although diverse VJ usage argued against such confounding for most clonotypes. A weaker excess of twin sharing was found in beta out-of-frame sequences because the signal-to-noise ratio was lowered by fewer shared sequences.

Every donor in the study was a healthy Caucasian. Three pairs of female monozygotic twins, all aged roughly 18 to 29 years, were included in the twin cohort. Peripheral blood mononuclear cells were used as the source from which RNA for TCR libraries was isolated. Trimming takes 1 base off V and 3 bases off J; junction bases not matched to a gene: 1. CDR1 MGHDK and CDR2 SYGVNS were looked up in the germline V gene. Measured from the cysteine to the phenylalanine, the CDR3 is 14 residues long. Solely the CDR3 DNA is kept, with 42 bases framed from the first base. The library was obtained by 5' RACE. Sequencing used an Illumina HiSeq 2000. Template switching added a universal primer binding site, and the final cDNA carried a unique molecular identifier that allowed TCR cDNA molecules to be counted accurately. First-strand cDNA for TCR alpha and beta chains was synthesized from specific primers in the conserved constant-segment region. To control for contamination, every cDNA library was double barcoded, receiving both a SMART-Mk sample barcode and Illumina barcodes. Two successive PCR steps introduced TruSeq adapter sequences along with Illumina sample barcodes. The TCR alpha and beta cDNA libraries were sequenced on the Illumina HiSeq platform using custom primers. In the source study's methods: MiGEC processed the raw reads to extract unique molecular identifiers, while MiXCR was used to determine the CDR3 positions. For each individual, recombination models were inferred using an EM algorithm with the repgenHMM and IGoR tools. The analysis of shared clonotypes was done with the tcR package in R, with sharing normalized by the product of cloneset sizes. Out-of-frame nonproductive sequences were analyzed to study raw recombination free of thymic and clonal selection effects. TCRdb trimmed the raw reads at Q25, called clones with MiXCR and kept productive beta chains. One record per CDR3 amino acid sequence lists the most common genes and DNA. The V and J calls reflect TCRdb's pipeline rather than the authors' work. This sample has 450,000 to 650,000 distinct CDR3 sequences in its table, and around a tenth of those were observed once. The ten biggest clones cover roughly 3% of the sample.

The data also belong to a second study, concerning yellow fever vaccine responses in identical twins. The second source states: The authors reported that the T cell response to vaccination in identical twins appeared partly convergent and partly personalized. The study precisely tracked vaccine-responding T cell clones in identical twins.

Sequenced: PBMCs. The receptor's source is a woman aged 18 to 35 in good health. The chain was built from TRBV25-1 and TRBJ2-7; 9 central nucleotides agree with TRBD1. The DNA sequence is as follows: TGTGCCAGCAGTGAATGGGGACAGGGCTACGAGCAGTACTTC. This translates into CASSEWGQGYEQYF.